These T cell receptor beta chains were read from a single sample in a study of T cell responses to AZD1222 COVID-19 vaccine. Clones were read by immunoSEQ multiplex PCR, and TCRdb kept only the in-frame ones, dropping some. The data contain 95,000 to 150,000 clones, approximately 90% of them singletons. Sequencing used peripheral blood, obtained on day 0 of AZD1222 vaccination. These receptors were obtained from an adult in good health. Each CDR3 is given with its conserved first and last residue. Fields, in order: CDR3 protein, CDR3 DNA, clone size, D gene, V gene, J gene. The D gene is left open where the match is weak. Clone size is stated in some rows and not others, as once, few, many or a class when expanded.

cdr3_aa: CASSPYGTGSTYEQYF
cdr3_nt: TGTGCCAGCTCACCATACGGGACAGGGTCTACCTACGAGCAGTACTTC
clone_size: -
d_call: TRBD1
v_call: TRBV18
j_call: TRBJ2-7

cdr3_aa: CASSHTSWAHNEQFF
cdr3_nt: TGTGCCAGCAGCCATACCTCCTGGGCGCACAATGAGCAGTTCTTC
clone_size: -
d_call: -
v_call: TRBV3-1/TRBV3-2
j_call: TRBJ2-1

cdr3_aa: CASSQEGGAGGVQHF
cdr3_nt: TGCGCCAGCAGCCAAGAGGGAGGCGCCGGGGGCGTCCAGCATTTT
clone_size: -
d_call: -
v_call: TRBV4-1
j_call: TRBJ1-5

cdr3_aa: CASREAGGYGYTF
cdr3_nt: TGTGCCAGTAGGGAGGCGGGGGGATATGGCTACACCTTC
clone_size: -
d_call: -
v_call: TRBV19
j_call: TRBJ1-2

cdr3_aa: CASSLVAGVAGELFF
cdr3_nt: TGTGCCAGCAGCTTAGTAGCGGGAGTGGCCGGGGAGCTGTTTTTT
clone_size: -
d_call: TRBD2
v_call: TRBV7-9
j_call: TRBJ2-2

cdr3_aa: CASSPWAGVGNEQFF
cdr3_nt: TGTGCCAGCTCACCCTGGGCGGGAGTTGGTAATGAGCAGTTCTTC
clone_size: -
d_call: TRBD2
v_call: TRBV18
j_call: TRBJ2-1

cdr3_aa: CASSWTRGSYEQYF
cdr3_nt: TGTGCCAGTAGTTGGACCAGGGGCTCCTACGAGCAGTACTTC
clone_size: once
d_call: -
v_call: TRBV19
j_call: TRBJ2-7

cdr3_aa: CASSVESGANEQFF
cdr3_nt: TGTGCCAGCAGCGTAGAGTCGGGGGCGAATGAGCAGTTCTTC
clone_size: -
d_call: -
v_call: TRBV9
j_call: TRBJ2-1

cdr3_aa: CASSLGVYYEQYF
cdr3_nt: TGTGCCAGCAGCTTGGGAGTTTACTACGAGCAGTACTTC
clone_size: -
d_call: -
v_call: TRBV5-4
j_call: TRBJ2-7

cdr3_aa: CASSLGTATNEKLFF
cdr3_nt: TGTGCCAGTAGTTTGGGGACGGCAACTAATGAAAAACTGTTTTTT
clone_size: -
d_call: -
v_call: TRBV19
j_call: TRBJ1-4

cdr3_aa: CASSGGGTPLSGNTIYF
cdr3_nt: TGTGCCAGCAGTGGAGGGGGGACACCGCTCTCTGGAAACACCATATATTTT
clone_size: -
d_call: -
v_call: TRBV28
j_call: TRBJ1-3

cdr3_aa: CASSERERSTDTQYF
cdr3_nt: TGTGCCAGCAGTGAAAGGGAAAGGAGCACAGATACGCAGTATTTT
clone_size: once
d_call: -
v_call: TRBV6-1
j_call: TRBJ2-3

cdr3_aa: CASSLGQGTNTEAFF
cdr3_nt: TGCGCCAGCAGCTTGGGCCAGGGGACGAACACTGAAGCTTTCTTT
clone_size: -
d_call: -
v_call: TRBV5-1
j_call: TRBJ1-1

cdr3_aa: CASSEGRLSYEQYF
cdr3_nt: TGTGCCAGCAGCGAAGGCCGATTATCCTACGAGCAGTACTTC
clone_size: -
d_call: -
v_call: TRBV6-1
j_call: TRBJ2-7

cdr3_aa: CSASSQGSSYEQYF
cdr3_nt: TGCAGTGCTAGTAGTCAGGGAAGCTCCTACGAGCAGTACTTC
clone_size: -
d_call: -
v_call: TRBV20-1
j_call: TRBJ2-7

cdr3_aa: CASSVSAGYTF
cdr3_nt: TGTGCCAGCAGCGTATCAGCTGGCTACACCTTC
clone_size: -
d_call: -
v_call: TRBV5-6
j_call: TRBJ1-2

cdr3_aa: CASSLDPSGSSSYNEQFF
cdr3_nt: TGTGCCAGCAGCTTAGATCCTAGCGGGAGTAGCTCCTACAATGAGCAGTTCTTC
clone_size: once
d_call: TRBD2
v_call: TRBV7-3
j_call: TRBJ2-1

cdr3_aa: CASSPGGQPEKLFF
cdr3_nt: TGCGCCAGCAGCCCGGGGGGACAGCCAGAAAAACTGTTTTTT
clone_size: -
d_call: TRBD1
v_call: TRBV5-1
j_call: TRBJ1-4

cdr3_aa: CASEPGQGVHEQYF
cdr3_nt: TGTGCCAGCGAACCGGGACAGGGGGTCCACGAGCAGTACTTC
clone_size: -
d_call: TRBD1
v_call: TRBV3-1/TRBV3-2
j_call: TRBJ2-7

cdr3_aa: CASSESTPDYGYTF
cdr3_nt: TGTGCCAGCAGTGAAAGTACGCCAGATTATGGCTACACCTTC
clone_size: -
d_call: -
v_call: TRBV6-1
j_call: TRBJ1-2

cdr3_aa: CASSYSNSPLHF
cdr3_nt: TGTGCCAGTAGCTACAGTAATTCACCCCTCCACTTT
clone_size: once
d_call: -
v_call: TRBV19
j_call: TRBJ1-6

cdr3_aa: CASSSPRGASDEQYF
cdr3_nt: TGTGCCAGCAGCTCGCCTCGAGGGGCCTCCGACGAGCAGTACTTC
clone_size: few
d_call: -
v_call: TRBV7-9
j_call: TRBJ2-7

cdr3_aa: CASSLRRQNNEQFF
cdr3_nt: TGTGCCAGCAGCTTGAGGAGACAAAACAATGAGCAGTTCTTC
clone_size: -
d_call: -
v_call: TRBV5-4
j_call: TRBJ2-1

cdr3_aa: CSASRSGRADTQYF
cdr3_nt: TGCAGTGCTAGTCGCAGCGGGAGGGCAGATACGCAGTATTTT
clone_size: -
d_call: TRBD2
v_call: TRBV20-1
j_call: TRBJ2-3

cdr3_aa: CASSFPPGGETQYF
cdr3_nt: TGTGCCAGCAGCTTCCCGCCGGGGGGGGAGACCCAGTACTTC
clone_size: -
d_call: TRBD2
v_call: TRBV5-4
j_call: TRBJ2-5

cdr3_aa: CASSLGQGAGNTEAFF
cdr3_nt: TGCGCCAGCAGCTTAGGGCAGGGGGCAGGAAACACTGAAGCTTTCTTT
clone_size: -
d_call: TRBD1
v_call: TRBV5-1
j_call: TRBJ1-1

cdr3_aa: CASSLGSGSWTDTQYF
cdr3_nt: TGCGCCAGCAGCTTGGGTAGCGGGAGCTGGACAGATACGCAGTATTTT
clone_size: -
d_call: TRBD2
v_call: TRBV5-1
j_call: TRBJ2-3

cdr3_aa: CASSSWTSGTYNEQFF
cdr3_nt: TGTGCCAGCAGCTCCTGGACTAGCGGGACCTACAATGAGCAGTTCTTC
clone_size: -
d_call: TRBD2
v_call: TRBV5-6
j_call: TRBJ2-1